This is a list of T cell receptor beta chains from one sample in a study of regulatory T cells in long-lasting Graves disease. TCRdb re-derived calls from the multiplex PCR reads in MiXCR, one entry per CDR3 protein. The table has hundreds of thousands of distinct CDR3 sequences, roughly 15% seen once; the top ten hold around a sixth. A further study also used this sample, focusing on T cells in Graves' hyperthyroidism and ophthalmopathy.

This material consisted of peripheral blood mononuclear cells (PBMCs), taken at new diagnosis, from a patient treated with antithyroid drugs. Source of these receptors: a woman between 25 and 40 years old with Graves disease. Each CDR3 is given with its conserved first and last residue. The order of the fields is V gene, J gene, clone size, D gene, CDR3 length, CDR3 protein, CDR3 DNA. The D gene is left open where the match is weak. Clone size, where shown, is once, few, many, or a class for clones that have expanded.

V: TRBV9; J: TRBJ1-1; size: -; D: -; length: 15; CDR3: CASSSGSGVNTEAFF; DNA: TGTGCCAGCAGCTCGGGTTCGGGGGTGAACACTGAAGCTTTCTTT
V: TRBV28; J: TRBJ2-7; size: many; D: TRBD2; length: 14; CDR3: CASTPPGLASEQYF; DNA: TGTGCCAGCACCCCCCCGGGACTAGCAAGCGAGCAGTACTTC
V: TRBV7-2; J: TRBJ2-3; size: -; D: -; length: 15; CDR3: CASSFGAHFSDTQYF; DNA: TGTGCCAGCAGCTTTGGGGCCCATTTTTCAGATACGCAGTATTTT
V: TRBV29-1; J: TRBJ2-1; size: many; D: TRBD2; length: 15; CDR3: CSVDASGLVSRGQFF; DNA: TGCAGCGTTGACGCGAGCGGACTAGTAAGCAGAGGGCAGTTCTTC
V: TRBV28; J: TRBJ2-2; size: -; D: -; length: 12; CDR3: CASRLYTGELFF; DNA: TGTGCCAGCAGATTATACACCGGGGAGCTGTTTTTT
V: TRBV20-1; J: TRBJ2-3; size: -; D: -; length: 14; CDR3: CSARGYPSTDTQYF; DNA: TGCAGTGCTAGAGGGTATCCTAGCACAGATACGCAGTATTTT
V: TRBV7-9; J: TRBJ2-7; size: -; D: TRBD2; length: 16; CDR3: CASSLFSGPRSYEQYF; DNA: TGTGCCAGCAGCTTATTTAGCGGGCCCCGCTCCTACGAGCAGTACTTC
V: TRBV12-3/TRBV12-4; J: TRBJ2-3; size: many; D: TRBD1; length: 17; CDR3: CASSLRGGRISTDTQYF; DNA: TGTGCCAGCAGTTTAAGAGGGGGCAGGATCAGCACAGATACGCAGTATTTT
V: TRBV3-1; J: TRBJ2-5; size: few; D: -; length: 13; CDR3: CASSQEYQETQYF; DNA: TGTGCCAGCAGCCAAGAGTACCAAGAGACCCAGTACTTC
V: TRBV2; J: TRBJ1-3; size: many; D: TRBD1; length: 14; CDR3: CASKAGTAVNTIYF; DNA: TGTGCCAGCAAGGCCGGGACAGCGGTGAACACCATATATTTT
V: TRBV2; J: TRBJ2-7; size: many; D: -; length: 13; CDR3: CASGLASTYEQYF; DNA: TGTGCCAGCGGGCTAGCGTCCACCTACGAGCAGTACTTC
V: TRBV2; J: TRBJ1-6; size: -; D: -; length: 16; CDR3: CASSEVRGGPNSPLHF; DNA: TGTGCCAGCAGTGAAGTGCGGGGGGGACCTAATTCACCCCTCCACTTT
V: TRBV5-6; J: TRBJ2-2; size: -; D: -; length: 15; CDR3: CASNEGGRGTGELFF; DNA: TGTGCCAGCAATGAGGGGGGGCGCGGGACCGGGGAGCTGTTTTTT
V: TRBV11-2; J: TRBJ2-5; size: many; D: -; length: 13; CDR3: CASSLGPEQTQYF; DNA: TGTGCCAGCAGCTTAGGTCCGGAGCAGACCCAGTACTTC
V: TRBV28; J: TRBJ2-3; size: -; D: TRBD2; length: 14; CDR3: CASRDGRPTDTQYF; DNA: TGTGCCAGCAGGGACGGGAGGCCCACAGATACGCAGTATTTT
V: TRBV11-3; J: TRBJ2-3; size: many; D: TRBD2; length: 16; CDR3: CASSLGSAGGSDTQYF; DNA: TGTGCCAGCAGTCTAGGGTCGGCGGGAGGTTCAGATACGCAGTATTTT
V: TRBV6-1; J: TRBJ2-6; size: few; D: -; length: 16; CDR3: CATLSLTRAGANVLTF; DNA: TGTGCCACCCTGTCCTTAACTAGGGCCGGGGCCAACGTCCTGACTTTC
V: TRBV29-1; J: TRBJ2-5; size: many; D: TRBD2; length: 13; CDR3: CSGTSVHQETQYF; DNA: TGCAGCGGGACTAGCGTCCACCAAGAGACCCAGTACTTC
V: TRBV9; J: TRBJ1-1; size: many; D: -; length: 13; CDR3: CASSVEGETEAFF; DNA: TGTGCCAGCAGCGTAGAAGGGGAAACTGAAGCTTTCTTT
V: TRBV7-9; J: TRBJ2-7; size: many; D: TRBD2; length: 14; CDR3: CASSRTSGFYEQYF; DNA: TGTGCCAGCAGCCGGACTAGCGGGTTCTACGAGCAGTACTTC
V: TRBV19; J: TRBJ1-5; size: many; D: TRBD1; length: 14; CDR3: CASSMSTGEQPQHF; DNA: TGTGCCAGTAGTATGAGCACAGGGGAGCAGCCCCAGCATTTT
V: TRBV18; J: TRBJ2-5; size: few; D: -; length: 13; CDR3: CASSPRVDETQYF; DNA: TGTGCCAGCTCACCAAGAGTAGATGAGACCCAGTACTTC
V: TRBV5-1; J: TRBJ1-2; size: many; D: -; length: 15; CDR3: CASSGSATGNYGYTF; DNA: TGCGCCAGCAGCGGGAGCGCGACGGGAAACTATGGCTACACCTTC
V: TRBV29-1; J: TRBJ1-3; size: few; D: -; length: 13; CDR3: CSAGGDSGNTIYF; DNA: TGCAGCGCCGGAGGGGACTCTGGAAACACCATATATTTT
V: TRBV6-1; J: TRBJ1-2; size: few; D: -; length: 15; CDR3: CAMGSRTGFFFGYTF; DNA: TGTGCCATGGGTTCCCGAACCGGGTTCTTCTTTGGCTACACCTTC
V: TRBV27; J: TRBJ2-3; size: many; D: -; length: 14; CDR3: CASGTKYDGDTQYF; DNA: TGTGCCAGCGGTACAAAATACGACGGGGATACGCAGTATTTT
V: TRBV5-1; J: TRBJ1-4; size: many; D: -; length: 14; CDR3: CASSWKQANEKLFF; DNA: TGCGCCAGCAGTTGGAAGCAGGCTAATGAAAAACTGTTTTTT
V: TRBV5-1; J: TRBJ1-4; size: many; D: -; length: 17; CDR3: CASSLDQDSATNEKLFF; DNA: TGCGCCAGCAGCTTGGACCAAGACAGTGCAACTAATGAAAAACTGTTTTTT
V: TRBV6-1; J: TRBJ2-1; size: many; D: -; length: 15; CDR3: CASQGHWGVYNEQFF; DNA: TGTGCCAGCCAGGGACATTGGGGCGTCTACAATGAGCAGTTCTTC
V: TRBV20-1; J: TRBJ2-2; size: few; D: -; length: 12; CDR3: CSARDSAGELFF; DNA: TGCAGTGCTAGAGACTCCGCTGGGGAGCTGTTTTTT
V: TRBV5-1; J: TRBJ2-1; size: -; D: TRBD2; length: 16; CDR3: CASVSPGLAGVNEQFF; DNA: TGCGCCAGCGTCTCTCCGGGACTAGCGGGAGTCAATGAGCAGTTCTTC
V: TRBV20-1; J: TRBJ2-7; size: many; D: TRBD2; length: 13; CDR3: CSGGAGSSYEQYF; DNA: TGCAGCGGGGGGGCGGGTAGCTCCTACGAGCAGTACTTC